The 22 T cell receptor beta chains below come from one sample, sequenced in a study of blood T cell repertoires in COVID-19 (TCRdb year 2020). Library construction relied on the immunoSEQ multiplex PCR assay. TCRdb took this table from immuneACCESS and kept in-frame rearrangements with V and J called. Such tables lack part of the clones; where checked against another copy, unresolved V genes explain under half of the gap, and the rest is unexplained. The sample contains about 110,000 clones, about three quarters of them found a single time. Clones ranked in the top ten supply 6.2% of the sample. The sequenced material came from peripheral blood. The receptors stem from an elderly man with COVID-19, enrolled during active disease.

The chain combines TRBV27 with TRBJ1-4, with 9 bases identical to TRBD1. The germline V gene encodes CDR1 MNHEY and CDR2 SMNVEV (reference sequence). Unmatched junction bases numbered 6, after V lost 5 bases and J lost 5 bases. This CDR3 comprises 15 residues. DNA for the CDR3: TGTGCCAGCAGTAGTCTTGGGACAGGGAATGAAAAACTGTTTTTT. It is translated as CASSSLGTGNEKLFF.

This clone has a count of ten or more. The chain links TRBV7-9 to TRBJ2-1, with D perhaps matching TRBD2 (5 bases). The CDR3 is 14 residues long. The germline V gene has CDR1 SEHNR and CDR2 FQNEAQ (reference sequence). V was trimmed by 8 bases and J by 0 bases, leaving 11 bases between them. CDR3 residues: CASLSVSSYNEQFF. The CDR3 nucleotides read TGTGCCAGCCTTAGCGTCAGCTCCTACAATGAGCAGTTCTTC.

The chain links TRBV6-4 to TRBJ2-7; 9 bases map to TRBD2. Germline-derived CDR1 and CDR2 are MRHNA and SNTAGT. J lost 2 bases, V lost 10 bases, and 12 bases had no gene match. The CDR3 contains 15 residues. CDR3 protein: CATRKSGRLTYEQYF. As DNA, the CDR3 is TGTGCCACCAGGAAGAGCGGGAGGTTAACCTACGAGCAGTACTTC.

V usage is TRBV4-3 and J usage is TRBJ1-1; possibly TRBD1 for D (5 bases). The V gene lost 0 bases and the J gene lost 12 bases, with 14 bases spanning the gap. Germline V gene sequence: CDR1 LGHNA, CDR2 YSLEER. The CDR3 is 13 amino acids. In DNA form, the CDR3 reads TGCGCCAGCAGCCAAGATCTAGGGGATGTTACTTTCTTT. This gives the protein CASSQDLGDVTFF.

The chain links TRBV5-1 to TRBJ2-5; the D gene is possibly TRBD1 (6 bases). Germline lookup yields CDR1 SGHRS and CDR2 YFSETQ. Trimming removed 0 bases at V and 0 bases at J, with 9 bases between. The CDR3 consists of 15 residues. DNA of the CDR3: TGCGCCAGCAGCTTGGCCAGGACAGACCAAGAGACCCAGTACTTC. Translation: CASSLARTDQETQYF. The full variable domain, completed using reference TRBV5-1 and TRBJ2-5, is KAGVTQTPRYLIKTRGQQVTLSCSPISGHRSVSWYQQTPGQGLQFLFEYFSETQRNKGNFPGRFSGRQFSNSRSEMNVSTLELGDSALYLCASSLARTDQETQYFGPGTRLLVL.

The rearrangement uses TRBV10-3 and TRBJ2-5, with 10 bases that match TRBD1. Germline loops: CDR1 ENHRY, CDR2 SYGVKD. The CDR3 contains 15 residues. J gave up 1 base and V 6 bases, and 5 bases lay outside the gene matches. The CDR3 loop reads CAISPGTGVQETQYF. In DNA, the CDR3 is TGTGCCATCAGCCCCGGGACAGGGGTCCAAGAGACCCAGTACTTC.

J is TRBJ2-5 and V is TRBV5-1, with D possibly TRBD1 on 5 matching bases. There are 14 residues in the CDR3. Trimming shortened V by 6 bases and J by 1 base, and 13 bases separated the two germline ends. Germline V gives CDR1 SGHRS, CDR2 YFSETQ. The CDR3 coding sequence is TGCGCCAGCACCACTGACAGTACCCAAGAGACCCAGTACTTC. As protein: CASTTDSTQETQYF.

This rearrangement joins TRBV7-9 to TRBJ2-2, with TRBD2 as a possible D gene (7 bases). The ends were cut back, 6 bases at V and 4 bases at J, with 18 bases in the middle. The CDR3 covers 16 residues. The germline CDR1 and CDR2 sequences are SEHNR and FQNEAQ (reference sequence). This CDR3 is CASSPRGARGTGELFF. In nucleotides, the CDR3 is TGTGCCAGCAGTCCCCGGGGGGCGCGAGGCACCGGGGAGCTGTTTTTT.

The chain recombines TRBV10-2 with TRBJ2-7; D might be TRBD2 (5 bases). The CDR3 has 15 amino acids. Germline CDR1 and CDR2: WSHSY and SAAADI. Trimming removed 1 base from V and 4 bases from J, with 14 bases in between. This CDR3 is CASSEFLSSRYEQYF. In DNA, the CDR3 is TGCGCCAGCAGTGAGTTTCTGTCTAGCCGGTACGAGCAGTACTTC.

This clone was seen a handful of times. The rearrangement uses TRBV2 and TRBJ1-1; weak D call: TRBD1 (5 bases). The germline gives CDR1 SNHLY, CDR2 FYNNEI. Trimming took off 6 bases at V and 0 bases at J, with 8 bases between the two ends. The CDR3 has 13 residues. The CDR3 spells CASRQGMNTEAFF. The CDR3 nucleotides are TGTGCCAGCAGGCAGGGCATGAACACTGAAGCTTTCTTT.

V and J are TRBV4-2 and TRBJ2-3; D is ambiguous. V was cut by 5 bases and J by 0 bases, with 12 bases left in between. The length of the CDR3 is 15 residues. CDR1 LGHNA and CDR2 YNFKEQ come from the germline V gene. CDR3 protein: CASSVVGTSTDTQYF. The CDR3, as DNA: TGTGCCAGCAGCGTTGTGGGCACGAGCACAGATACGCAGTATTTT.

V is TRBV28 and J is TRBJ1-5; D is uncertain. V was clipped by 6 bases and J by 2 bases, with 11 bases between them. Germline CDR1 MDHEN, CDR2 SYDVKM. The CDR3 totals 14 residues. The CDR3 DNA reads TGTGCCAGCAGAGACGGTGCGGGCAATCAGCCCCAGCATTTT. This sequence encodes CASRDGAGNQPQHF.

This clone was detected only a few times. This chain joins TRBV12-5 and TRBJ1-1, with D tentatively TRBD1 (5 bases). Germline V gene data show CDR1 as LGHNT and CDR2 as FRNRAP. The CDR3 runs to 14 residues. Between the trimmed V and J ends, which lost 3 bases and 4 bases, there was a span of 12 bases. The CDR3 DNA is TGTGCTAGTGGTTTACAAGGGGCGGCCACTGAAGCTTTCTTT. It codes for CASGLQGAATEAFF.

This clone turned up a few times. The genes are TRBV5-1 and TRBJ1-4, with a tentative D call TRBD1 (5 bases). CDR1 and CDR2 (germline): SGHRS, YFSETQ. V was clipped by 2 bases and J by 2 bases, with 7 bases between them. This CDR3 is 14 amino acids long. The CDR3 is CASSLGHTNEKLFF. CDR3 bases: TGCGCCAGCAGCTTAGGACATACTAATGAAAAACTGTTTTTT.

This clone was found once. The chain combines TRBV29-1 with TRBJ1-1, with D uncertain. The CDR3 runs to 10 residues. Germline V gene data show CDR1 as SQVTM and CDR2 as ANQGSEA. Trimming shortened V by 8 bases and J by 4 bases, and 8 bases separated the two germline ends. The CDR3 DNA sequence: TGCAGCTCCGTAGTCACTGAAGCTTTCTTT. Amino acid sequence: CSSVVTEAFF.

The rearrangement links TRBV6-6 to TRBJ2-3, with 9 bases lining up with TRBD1. The CDR3 covers 15 residues. The V segment lost 7 bases and the J segment 3 bases; nucleotides outside the gene matches: 8. Germline V gene lookup returns CDR1 MNHNY and CDR2 SVGAGI (reference sequence). Here the CDR3 DNA reads TGTGCCAGCATCAAATTCGGACAGGGGACAGATACGCAGTATTTT. This translates into CASIKFGQGTDTQYF.

J is TRBJ1-2 and V is TRBV27, with TRBD1 matching 7 bases. Losses at the gene ends were 2 bases for V and 4 bases for J; bases not matched to a gene: 7. The CDR3 contains 15 residues. Germline V gene sequence: CDR1 MNHEY, CDR2 SMNVEV (reference sequence). The chain's CDR3 is CASSLRTGAFYGYTF. CDR3 DNA: TGTGCCAGCAGTTTAAGAACAGGGGCTTTCTATGGCTACACCTTC.

The rearrangement uses TRBV7-2 and TRBJ2-1, with 9 bases fitting TRBD2. J was trimmed by 7 bases and V by 1 base; bases with no gene match: 14. Germline V lookup: CDR1 SGHTA, CDR2 FQGNSA. The CDR3 has 18 amino acids. This CDR3 is CASSLEGALAGRVNEQFF. In nucleotides, the CDR3 is TGTGCCAGCAGCTTAGAAGGGGCTCTAGCGGGAAGGGTAAATGAGCAGTTCTTC.

V gene TRBV6-1 combines with J gene TRBJ1-5; tentatively, D is TRBD1 (5 bases). V gave up 0 bases and J gave up 8 bases, with 14 bases separating them. The germline V gene has CDR1 MNHNS and CDR2 SASEGT. CDR3 length: 15 residues. The CDR3 coding sequence is TGTGCCAGCAGTGAAGCTTACCCGGGGGAAGAGCCCCAGCATTTT. It specifies CASSEAYPGEEPQHF.

The chain is built from TRBV2 and TRBJ2-3; the D gene is possibly TRBD2 (5 bases). The CDR3 has 12 residues. Germline V gives CDR1 SNHLY, CDR2 FYNNEI. The V and J ends lost 8 bases and 4 bases respectively, with 10 bases between them. This CDR3 reads CASGRVPDTQYF. The CDR3 bases are TGTGCCAGCGGGAGAGTCCCAGATACGCAGTATTTT.

The chain employs TRBV28 and TRBJ1-4, with 8 bases aligning to TRBD1. Trimming cost V 3 bases and J 7 bases; bases outside gene matches: 7. This CDR3 has 15 amino acids. CDR1 is MDHEN and CDR2 is SYDVKM in the germline V gene. The CDR3 nucleotides are TGTGCCAGCAGTTTCCTACAGGGGGGTGGTGAAAAACTGTTTTTT. Its protein is CASSFLQGGGEKLFF.

This chain links TRBV27 with TRBJ2-1, with 8 positions matching TRBD2. CDR3 length equals 17 residues. With V trimmed by 5 bases and J by 4 bases, 13 bases remained unmatched. Germline-derived CDR1 and CDR2 are MNHEY and SMNVEV (reference sequence). CDR3 nucleotide sequence: TGTGCCAGCAGTGACCCCTCCGGGACTAGAGTTTACAATGAGCAGTTCTTC. It yields the protein CASSDPSGTRVYNEQFF.